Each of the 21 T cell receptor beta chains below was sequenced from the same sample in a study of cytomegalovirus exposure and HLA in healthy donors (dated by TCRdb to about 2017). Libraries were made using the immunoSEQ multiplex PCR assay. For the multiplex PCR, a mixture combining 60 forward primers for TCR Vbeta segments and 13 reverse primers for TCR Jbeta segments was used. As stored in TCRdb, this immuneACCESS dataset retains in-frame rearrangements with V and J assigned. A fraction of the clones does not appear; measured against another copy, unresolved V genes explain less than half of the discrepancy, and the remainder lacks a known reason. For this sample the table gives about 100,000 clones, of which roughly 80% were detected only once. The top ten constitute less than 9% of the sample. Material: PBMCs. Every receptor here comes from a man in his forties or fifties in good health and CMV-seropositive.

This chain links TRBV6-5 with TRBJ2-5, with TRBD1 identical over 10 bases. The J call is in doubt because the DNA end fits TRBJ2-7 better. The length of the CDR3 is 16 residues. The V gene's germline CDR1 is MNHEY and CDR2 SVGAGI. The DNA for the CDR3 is TGTGCCAGCAGTTACTCGTCCGGGACAGGGGTTGGCGAGCAGTACTTC. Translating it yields CASSYSSGTGVGEQYF.

The CDR3 sequence: CAISPGGARADTQYF. The CDR3 bases are TGTGCCATCAGCCCCGGGGGGGCGCGCGCAGATACGCAGTATTTT. The chain has TRBV10-3 and TRBJ2-3, with 8 bases fitting TRBD2. Per the germline V gene, CDR1 is ENHRY and CDR2 is SYGVKD. The CDR3 runs to 15 residues. V was pared by 6 bases and J by 4 bases, with 9 bases of the junction left unmatched.

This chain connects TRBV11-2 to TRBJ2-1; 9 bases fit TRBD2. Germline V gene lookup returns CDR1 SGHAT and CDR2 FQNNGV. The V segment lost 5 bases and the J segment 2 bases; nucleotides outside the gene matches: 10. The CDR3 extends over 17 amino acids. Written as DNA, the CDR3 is TGTGCCAGCAGCCGAATTAGCGGGAGAAGAACCTACAATGAGCAGTTCTTC. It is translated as CASSRISGRRTYNEQFF.

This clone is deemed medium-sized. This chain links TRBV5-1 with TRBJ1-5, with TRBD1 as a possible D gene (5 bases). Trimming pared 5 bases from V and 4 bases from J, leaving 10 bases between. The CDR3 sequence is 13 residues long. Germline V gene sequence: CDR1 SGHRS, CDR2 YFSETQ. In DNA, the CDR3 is TGCGCCAGCAGACCCGGGGGTAATCAGCCCCAGCATTTT. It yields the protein CASRPGGNQPQHF.

The chain's CDR3 is CASSPAPGETQYF. CDR3 nucleotide sequence: TGTGCCAGCAGCCCCGCCCCGGGAGAGACCCAGTACTTC. The V call is TRBV7-2, the J call TRBJ2-5; D remains unclear. The CDR3 runs 13 residues. Germline values: CDR1 SGHTA, CDR2 FQGNSA. Deletions cut 5 bases from V and 4 bases from J, with 11 bases between.

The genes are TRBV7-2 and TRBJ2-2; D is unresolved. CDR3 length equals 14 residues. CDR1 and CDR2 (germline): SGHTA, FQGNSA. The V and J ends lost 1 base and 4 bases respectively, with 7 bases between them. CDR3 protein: CASSLGMRTGELFF. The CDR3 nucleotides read TGTGCCAGCAGCTTAGGAATGCGCACCGGGGAGCTGTTTTTT. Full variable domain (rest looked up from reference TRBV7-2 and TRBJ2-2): GAGVSQSPSNKVTEKGKDVELRCDPISGHTALYWYRQSLGQGLEFLIYFQGNSAPDKSGLPSDRFSAERTGGSVSTLTIQRTQQEDSAVYLCASSLGMRTGELFFGEGSRLTVL.

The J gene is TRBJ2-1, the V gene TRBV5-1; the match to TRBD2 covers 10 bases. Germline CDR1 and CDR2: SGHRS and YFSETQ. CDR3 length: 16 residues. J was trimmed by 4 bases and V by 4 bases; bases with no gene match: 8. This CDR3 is CASSLLAGKDYNEQFF. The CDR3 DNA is TGCGCCAGCAGCCTACTAGCGGGGAAGGATTACAATGAGCAGTTCTTC. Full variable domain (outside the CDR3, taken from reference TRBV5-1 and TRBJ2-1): KAGVTQTPRYLIKTRGQQVTLSCSPISGHRSVSWYQQTPGQGLQFLFEYFSETQRNKGNFPGRFSGRQFSNSRSEMNVSTLELGDSALYLCASSLLAGKDYNEQFFGPGTRLTVL.

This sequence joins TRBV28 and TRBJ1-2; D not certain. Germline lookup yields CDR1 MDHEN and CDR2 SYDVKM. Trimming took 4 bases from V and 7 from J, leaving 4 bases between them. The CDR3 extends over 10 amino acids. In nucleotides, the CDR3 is TGTGCCAGCAGTTCCAGTGGCTACACCTTC. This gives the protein CASSSSGYTF.

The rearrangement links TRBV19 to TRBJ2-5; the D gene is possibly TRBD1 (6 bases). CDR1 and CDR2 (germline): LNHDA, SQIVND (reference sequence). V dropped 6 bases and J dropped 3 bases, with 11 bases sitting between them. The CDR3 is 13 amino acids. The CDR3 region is CASRYRDEETQYF. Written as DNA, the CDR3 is TGTGCCAGTAGGTACAGGGACGAAGAGACCCAGTACTTC. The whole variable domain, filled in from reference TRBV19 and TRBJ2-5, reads DGGITQSPKYLFRKEGQNVTLSCEQNLNHDAMYWYRQDPGQGLRLIYYSQIVNDFQKGDIAEGYSVSREKKESFPLTVTSAQKNPTAFYLCASRYRDEETQYFGPGTRLLVL.

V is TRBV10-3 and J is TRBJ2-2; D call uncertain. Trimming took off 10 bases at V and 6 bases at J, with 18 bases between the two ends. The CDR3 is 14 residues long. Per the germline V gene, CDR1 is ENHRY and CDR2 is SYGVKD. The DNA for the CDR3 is TGTGCCACCACGGGTCTAAAGGAAGCCGGGGAGCTGTTTTTT. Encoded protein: CATTGLKEAGELFF.

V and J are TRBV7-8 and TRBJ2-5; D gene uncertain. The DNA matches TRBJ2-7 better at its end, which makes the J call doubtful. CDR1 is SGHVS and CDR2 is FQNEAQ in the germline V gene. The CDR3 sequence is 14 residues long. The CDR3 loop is CASSLSTVVSEQYF. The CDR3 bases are TGTGCCAGCAGCTTAAGTACCGTGGTCTCCGAGCAGTACTTC.

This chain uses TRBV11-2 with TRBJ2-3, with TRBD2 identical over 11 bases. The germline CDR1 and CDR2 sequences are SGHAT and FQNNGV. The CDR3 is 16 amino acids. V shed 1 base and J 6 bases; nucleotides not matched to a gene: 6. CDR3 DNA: TGTGCCAGCAGCTTAGTTGGTAGCGGGGGGGTTGATACGCAGTATTTT. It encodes CASSLVGSGGVDTQYF.

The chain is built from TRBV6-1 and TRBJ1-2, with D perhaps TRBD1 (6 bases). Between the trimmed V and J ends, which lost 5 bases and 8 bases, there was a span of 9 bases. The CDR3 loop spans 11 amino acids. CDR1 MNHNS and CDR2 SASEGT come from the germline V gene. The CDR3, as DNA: TGTGCCAGCAGTAATACAGGGGGCTACACCTTC. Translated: CASSNTGGYTF.

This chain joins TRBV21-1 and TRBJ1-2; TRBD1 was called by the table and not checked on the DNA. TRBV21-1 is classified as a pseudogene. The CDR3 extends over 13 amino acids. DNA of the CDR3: TGTGCCAGCAGCAAAGCAAGGGGGTATGGCTACACCTTC. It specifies CASSKARGYGYTF.

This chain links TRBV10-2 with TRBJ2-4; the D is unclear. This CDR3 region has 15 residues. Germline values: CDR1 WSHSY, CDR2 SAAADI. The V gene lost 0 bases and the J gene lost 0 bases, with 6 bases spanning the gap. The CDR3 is CASSESRVAKNIQYF. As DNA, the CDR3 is TGCGCCAGCAGTGAGTCCCGGGTAGCCAAAAACATTCAGTACTTC.

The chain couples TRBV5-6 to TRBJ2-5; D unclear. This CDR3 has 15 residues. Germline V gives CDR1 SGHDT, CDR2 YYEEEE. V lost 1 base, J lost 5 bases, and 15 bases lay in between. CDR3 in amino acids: CASSLKMAEVETQYF. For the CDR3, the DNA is TGTGCCAGCAGCTTGAAAATGGCGGAAGTGGAGACCCAGTACTTC. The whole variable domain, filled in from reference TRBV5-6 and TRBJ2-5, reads DAGVTQSPTHLIKTRGQQVTLRCSPKSGHDTVSWYQQALGQGPQFIFQYYEEEERQRGNFPDRFSGHQFPNYSSELNVNALLLGDSALYLCASSLKMAEVETQYFGPGTRLLVL.

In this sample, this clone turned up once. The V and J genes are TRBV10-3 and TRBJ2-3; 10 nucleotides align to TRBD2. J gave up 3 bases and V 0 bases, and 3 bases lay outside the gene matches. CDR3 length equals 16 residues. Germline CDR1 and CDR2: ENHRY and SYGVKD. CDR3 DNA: TGTGCCATCAGTGAGTCGGCTAGCGGGAGAACAGATACGCAGTATTTT. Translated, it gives CAISESASGRTDTQYF.

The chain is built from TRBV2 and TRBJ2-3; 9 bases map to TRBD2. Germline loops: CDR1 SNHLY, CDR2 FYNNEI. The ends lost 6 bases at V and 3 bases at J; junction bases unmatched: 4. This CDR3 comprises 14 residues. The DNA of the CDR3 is TGTGCCAGCAGGCGGGGGGGCCTAACAGATACGCAGTATTTT. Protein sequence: CASRRGGLTDTQYF.

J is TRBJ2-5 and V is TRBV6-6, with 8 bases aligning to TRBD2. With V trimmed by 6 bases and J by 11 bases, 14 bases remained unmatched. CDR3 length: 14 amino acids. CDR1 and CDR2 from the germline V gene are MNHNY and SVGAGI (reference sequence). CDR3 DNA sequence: TGTGCCAGCAGCCCACCCGCGGAGGGCGGGGGGCAGTACTTC. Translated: CASSPPAEGGGQYF.

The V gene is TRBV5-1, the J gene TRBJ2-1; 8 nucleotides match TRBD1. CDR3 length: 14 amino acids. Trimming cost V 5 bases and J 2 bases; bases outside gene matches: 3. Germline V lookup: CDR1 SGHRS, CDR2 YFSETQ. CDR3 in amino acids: CASSRTGTYNEQFF. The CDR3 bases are TGCGCCAGCAGTAGGACAGGGACCTACAATGAGCAGTTCTTC.

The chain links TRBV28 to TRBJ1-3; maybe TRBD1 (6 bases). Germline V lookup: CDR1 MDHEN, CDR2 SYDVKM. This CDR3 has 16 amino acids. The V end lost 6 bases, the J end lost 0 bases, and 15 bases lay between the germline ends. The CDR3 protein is CASRHPGVRSGNTIYF. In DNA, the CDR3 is TGTGCCAGCAGGCACCCAGGGGTTCGCTCTGGAAACACCATATATTTT. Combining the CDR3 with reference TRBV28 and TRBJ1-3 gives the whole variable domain DVKVTQSSRYLVKRTGEKVFLECVQDMDHENMFWYRQDPGLGLRLIYFSYDVKMKEKGDIPEGYSVSREKKERFSLILESASTNQTSMYLCASRHPGVRSGNTIYFGEGSWLTVV.